A selection of T cell receptor beta chains follows, all from one sample in a study of blood T cell repertoires in COVID-19. The repertoire was sequenced with immunoSEQ multiplex PCR; TCRdb's copy has only in-frame clones and lacks some. The table lists a few hundred thousand clones, about nine tenths of them singletons. The sample taken for sequencing was peripheral blood. The source of these receptors is a woman aged 40 to 50 who had recovered from COVID-19. The conserved cysteine and the conserved F or W are not part of the CDR3 here.

j_call v_call cdr3_aa
TRBJ2-7 TRBV28 ASSLRLAPYEQY
TRBJ1-4 TRBV4-1 ASSPKKGQANEKLF
TRBJ1-4 TRBV9 ASSVGGEGEKLF
TRBJ2-1 TRBV29-1 SVEGGPGFLYNEQF
TRBJ2-5 TRBV6-2/TRBV6-3 ASSPGLRDEGRAQY
TRBJ2-1 TRBV5-5 ASSLIPSADNEQF
TRBJ2-1 TRBV6-1 ASSESSGRASVNEQF
TRBJ2-3 TRBV5-4 ASSLERGSTDTQY
TRBJ1-1 TRBV4-2 ASSRQGDTEAF
TRBJ2-5 TRBV30 AWSGPDRGAETQY
TRBJ2-5 TRBV21-1 ASSKNLAGELKETQY
TRBJ1-1 TRBV12-3/TRBV12-4 ASSPGQGAEAF
TRBJ2-1 TRBV5-6 ASGRTSGGDEQF
TRBJ2-7 TRBV18 ASSRQGDYEQY
TRBJ2-7 TRBV2 ATTGLAYEQY
TRBJ2-7 TRBV3-1/TRBV3-2 ASSDKHYEQY
TRBJ1-2 TRBV12-3/TRBV12-4 ASTPGQNYGYT
TRBJ1-4 TRBV6-6 ASRGLINEKLF
TRBJ1-2 TRBV27 ASRQTGAIGYT
TRBJ2-7 TRBV19 ASSNGDRTYEQY
TRBJ2-2 TRBV30 AWRGTGELF
TRBJ1-2 TRBV24-1 ATSDRDRAEGYGYT
TRBJ1-2 TRBV2 ASLPMRASNYGYT
TRBJ2-1 TRBV30 AWGRSINEQF
TRBJ2-7 TRBV30 AWSRVGYEQY
TRBJ1-2 TRBV10-3 AISEDRGDGYT
TRBJ2-7 TRBV19 ASSRGTREQY
TRBJ1-5 TRBV6-5 ASNQQGGNQPQH
TRBJ2-7 TRBV25-1 ASIRTGAHEQY
TRBJ2-6 TRBV7-3 ASSLYISGTGTFSGANVLT
TRBJ2-1 TRBV4-2 ASSTRLAGGPKDEQF
TRBJ1-1 TRBV6-2/TRBV6-3 ASSYTGSTEAF
TRBJ2-3 TRBV4-1 ASSQTAGGLTDTQY
TRBJ2-5 TRBV29-1 SVAGQGGKEETQY
TRBJ1-1 TRBV14 ASSPRQGLNTEAF
TRBJ2-7 TRBV10-3 AIRVTGDEQY
TRBJ2-5 TRBV6-6 ASRTRQRAETQY
TRBJ2-3 TRBV7-6 ASSLAAGITDTQY
TRBJ1-5 TRBV19 ASSTTGVRQPQH